The rows below give T cell receptor beta chains drawn from one sample of a study of CD8 T cells in ankylosing spondylitis. In TCRdb, the 5' RACE reads were re-called with MiXCR into one record per CDR3 protein. The sample has about 90,000 distinct CDR3 sequences; about 8.3% are singletons. Source material: blood, either unsorted or a sorted T cell fraction (not recorded which). The receptors were gathered from a male donor with ankylosing spondylitis. CDR3s include the opening cysteine and the closing phenylalanine or tryptophan. Fields, in order: clone size, D gene, J gene, V gene, CDR3 DNA, CDR3 protein. The D gene is left open where the match is weak. Clone size is shown for a subset of rows, as once, few, many or a class of expanded clone.

few,.,TRBJ2-1,TRBV29-1,TGCAGCGGGCGGGAAGTCGACAATGAGCAGTTCTTC,CSGREVDNEQFF
few,TRBD2,TRBJ2-1,TRBV5-6,TGTGCCAGCAGCTTGTTCAGCGGGAGCAGCGAGCAGTTCTTC,CASSLFSGSSEQFF
many,.,TRBJ2-1,TRBV6-5,TGTGCCAGCAGTTATGGGGTAGGCTACAATGAGCAGTTCTTC,CASSYGVGYNEQFF
many,.,TRBJ2-1,TRBV7-7,TGTGCCAGCAGCTTAACGGACGGAAGGAGCAATGAGCAGTTCTTC,CASSLTDGRSNEQFF
.,.,TRBJ2-7,TRBV13,TGTGCCAGCAGCTTGGGTTATTCCTCCTACGAGCAGTACTTC,CASSLGYSSYEQYF
.,TRBD1,TRBJ2-7,TRBV7-8,TGTGCCAGCAGCTTGGACACAGGGGCCAGCTCCTACGAGCAGTACTTC,CASSLDTGASSYEQYF
many,TRBD2,TRBJ2-1,TRBV6-1,TGTGCCAGCAGTGAGCCTAGCGGTACCTACAATGAGCAGTTCTTC,CASSEPSGTYNEQFF
few,.,TRBJ2-1,TRBV14,TGTGCCAGCAGCCAAGATTTAGTGGGAGCCGGCAATGAGCAGTTCTTC,CASSQDLVGAGNEQFF
few,.,TRBJ1-1,TRBV7-9,TGTGCCAGCAGCCCCGACACTGAAGCTTTCTTT,CASSPDTEAFF
.,TRBD1,TRBJ2-2,TRBV24-1,TGTGCCACCAGTGCTTACAGGGGGAGAAACACCGGGGAGCTGTTTTTT,CATSAYRGRNTGELFF